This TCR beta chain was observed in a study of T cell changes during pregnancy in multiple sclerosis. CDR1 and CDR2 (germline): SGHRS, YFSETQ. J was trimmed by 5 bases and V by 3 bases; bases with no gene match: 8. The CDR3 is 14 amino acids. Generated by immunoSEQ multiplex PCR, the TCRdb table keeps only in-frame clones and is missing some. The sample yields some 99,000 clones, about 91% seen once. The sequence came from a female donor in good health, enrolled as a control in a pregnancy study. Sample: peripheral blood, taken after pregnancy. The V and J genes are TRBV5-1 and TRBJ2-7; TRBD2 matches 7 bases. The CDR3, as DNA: TGCGCCAGCAGCTGGGGGGGGAATCGGGACGAGCAGTACTTC. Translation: CASSWGGNRDEQYF.